The rows below give T cell receptor beta chains drawn from one sample of a study of T cells in Graves' hyperthyroidism and ophthalmopathy. From the multiplex PCR reads, TCRdb called clonotypes with MiXCR, one entry per CDR3 protein. The sample shows approximately 400,000 distinct CDR3 sequences, approximately 14% of them seen only once. The sample consisted of blood. These receptors were collected from a woman aged 18-29 years with Graves' hyperthyroidism. Each CDR3 is given with its conserved first and last residue. Each record gives: D gene, J gene, clone size, V gene, CDR3 DNA, CDR3 protein. D genes are given only for firm matches. Size tells how often a clone was seen (once, few, many) or the class of an expanded clone, and some rows leave it out.

- TRBJ2-5 many TRBV18 TGTGCCAGCTCACCACCGAGTACAGAGACCCAGTACTTC CASSPPSTETQYF
TRBD1 TRBJ2-1 many TRBV28 TGTGCCAGCAGTCCCGGGACAGGGCCCTACAATGAGCAGTTCTTC CASSPGTGPYNEQFF
- TRBJ2-5 few TRBV5-1 TGCGCCAGCAGCTTTCGGCGGCTGGGGGAGACCCAGTACTTC CASSFRRLGETQYF
- TRBJ1-4 - TRBV3-1 TGTGCCAGCAGCGGCGTAGGGGGGGATGAAAAACTGTTTTTT CASSGVGGDEKLFF
- TRBJ1-6 - TRBV7-9 TGTGCCAGCAGCCAGCCCACCGGTACGTCACCCCTCCACTTT CASSQPTGTSPLHF
- TRBJ1-1 - TRBV9 TGTGCCAGCAGCGGGGGGGCGGGTGAAGCTTTCTTT CASSGGAGEAFF
- TRBJ2-7 many TRBV7-2 TGTGCCAGCAGCTTAGTCGCAGCCCGGGAGCAGTACTTC CASSLVAAREQYF
- TRBJ2-7 - TRBV7-8 TGTGCCAGCAGCCAGGGAGAGGGGGGCCACGAGCAGTACTTC CASSQGEGGHEQYF
TRBD2 TRBJ2-3 - TRBV19 TGTGCCAGTAAGAATAGCGGGAGTGATACGCAGTATTTT CASKNSGSDTQYF
- TRBJ2-1 few TRBV29-1 TGCAGCGTCGGCCGGGTAATCTATGAGCAGTTCTTC CSVGRVIYEQFF
- TRBJ2-7 - TRBV9 TGTGCCAGCAGCGGGCGTGCGGACGGTCGCTACGAGCAGTACTTC CASSGRADGRYEQYF
TRBD1 TRBJ1-1 many TRBV2 TGTGCCAGCAGTGAGAGGACAGGGGCGTCCGGGAAAGCTTTCTTT CASSERTGASGKAFF
- TRBJ1-1 - TRBV4-3 TGCGCCAGCAGCTCTCACTCGGGCACTGAAGCTTTCTTT CASSSHSGTEAFF
- TRBJ1-5 many TRBV12-3/TRBV12-4 TGTGCCAGCAGTTTAATCCGGGGACATCAGCCCCAGCATTTT CASSLIRGHQPQHF
TRBD1 TRBJ1-5 - TRBV4-2 TGTGCCAGCAGCCCTACAGGGGGCAGCCAGCCCCAGCATTTT CASSPTGGSQPQHF
- TRBJ2-7 many TRBV28 TGTGCCAGCAGTTTTTTCCGGACCTCCTCCTACGAGCAGTACTTC CASSFFRTSSYEQYF
- TRBJ1-1 - TRBV15 TGTGCCACCAGCAGAGATCTAGCGGGGGCGAACACTGAAGCTTTCTTT CATSRDLAGANTEAFF
TRBD2 TRBJ2-1 many TRBV20-1 TGCAGTGCTAGAGTTCGACTAGCGCGTTACAATGAGCAGTTCTTC CSARVRLARYNEQFF
- TRBJ2-1 many TRBV11-3 TGTGCCAGCAGCTCCCGACAGAGCTCCTACAATGAGCAGTTCTTC CASSSRQSSYNEQFF
- TRBJ1-5 many TRBV20-1 TGCAGTGCCCCAAGTGGGGGCGTGGGGCCCCAGCATTTT CSAPSGGVGPQHF
- TRBJ2-2 few TRBV10-3 TGTGCCATCAGTCCCCGTTCGACAGGGAGGGCCACCGGGGAGCTGTTTTTT CAISPRSTGRATGELFF
- TRBJ2-5 many TRBV20-1 TGCAGTGCACTTAGAGGCAGTTCCCAAGGGACCCAGTACTTC CSALRGSSQGTQYF
- TRBJ2-6 - TRBV3-1 TGTGCCAGCAGCCAAGGACCGGGCTCGGCGGGGGCCAACGTCCTGACTTTC CASSQGPGSAGANVLTF
- TRBJ1-2 few TRBV10-3 TGTGCCATCAGGGGGAGCTGGTTCTATGGCTACACCTTC CAIRGSWFYGYTF
- TRBJ2-5 few TRBV27 TGTGCCAGCAGAGTAAGGGAGACCCAGTACTTC CASRVRETQYF
TRBD1 TRBJ1-2 once TRBV24-1 TGTGCCACCAGTGCCCGGACAGGGTATGGCTACGCCTTC CATSARTGYGYAF
- TRBJ1-5 - TRBV4-1 TGCGCCAGCAGCCAAGGAGATGTCTGGCAGGGACCCCGTCAGCCCCAGCATTTT CASSQGDVWQGPRQPQHF
- TRBJ2-5 - TRBV19 TGTGCCAGTAGTATTCGCATGGGTAGGGGCTCCGGACAAGAGACCCAGTACTTC CASSIRMGRGSGQETQYF
TRBD1 TRBJ2-3 - TRBV24-1 TGTGCCACCAGTGATCTTGGGACAGGTAGCACAGATACGCAGTATTTT CATSDLGTGSTDTQYF
TRBD1 TRBJ2-1 - TRBV20-1 TGCAGTGCTAGAGCGGACAGGGGAAATGAGCAGTTCTTC CSARADRGNEQFF
TRBD1 TRBJ2-7 few TRBV15 TGTGCCACCAGCAGAGGAGTAGGGGGCAAGTACGAGCAGTACTTC CATSRGVGGKYEQYF
TRBD1 TRBJ2-7 many TRBV3-1 TGTGCCAGCAGCCAAGATCTCAGGGGGTACGAGCAGTACTTC CASSQDLRGYEQYF
- TRBJ2-1 few TRBV28 TGTGCCAGCAGTTTGGTTCTCCAGGGATACTACAATGAGCAGTTCTTC CASSLVLQGYYNEQFF
- TRBJ2-5 many TRBV13 TGTGCCAGCAGCTTCAGGTTACTCGAGACCCAGTACTTC CASSFRLLETQYF
TRBD2 TRBJ2-5 many TRBV20-1 TGCAGTGCCACCGATAGGACTAGCGGGAGGGCGGGGGAGACCCAGTACTTC CSATDRTSGRAGETQYF
- TRBJ2-1 - TRBV6-1 TGTGCCAGCAGCGGATGGACGGTAAACAATGAGCAGTTCTTC CASSGWTVNNEQFF
- TRBJ2-2 - TRBV14 TGTGCCAGCAGCCAAGTGCGGACCGGGGAGCTGTTTTTT CASSQVRTGELFF
- TRBJ2-1 - TRBV27 TGTGCCAGCAGCCCCATATCCTCCTACAATGAGCAGTTCTTC CASSPISSYNEQFF
TRBD1 TRBJ1-2 many TRBV18 TGTGCCAGCTCCTCGGACAGGTCCTATGGCTACACCTTC CASSSDRSYGYTF
TRBD1 TRBJ1-5 - TRBV19 TGTGCCAGTAGTCACGGGACAGGGGAGTTTCAGCCCCAGCATTTT CASSHGTGEFQPQHF
TRBD2 TRBJ2-5 - TRBV11-2 TGTGCCAGCAGCTTATTTACTAGCGGGCTCCCCCGCGCTGGGGAGACCCAGTACTTC CASSLFTSGLPRAGETQYF